These 7 T cell receptor beta chains came from one sample sequenced in a study of T-cell memory formation after mild COVID-19 (dated by TCRdb to about 2021). Libraries were constructed by 5' RACE. TCRdb lists the instrument as Illumina NovaSeq 6000. Using fastp at Q25 and MiXCR, TCRdb reprocessed the public reads and kept productive beta chains. All rows with the same CDR3 protein become a single entry with the most common DNA and genes. This sample has roughly 43,000 distinct CDR3 sequences in its table, and approximately 9.7% of those were observed once. The ten largest clones represent approximately 10% of the sample. Input material: PBMCs or a T cell subset sorted from them (not recorded which). The receptor source for this set is an adult woman who had mild COVID-19 (a few samples of this study predate the infection). The sample titles of this study are shuffled in the database, so cell type and time point are left out; the donor was told from shared clones.

The rearrangement uses TRBV12-3 or TRBV12-4 and TRBJ2-1; D may be TRBD2 (6 bases). The CDR3 is 16 residues long. The V end lost 5 bases, the J end lost 5 bases, and 19 bases lay between the germline ends. Here the CDR3 reads CASSGRGRGAHNEQFF. CDR3 DNA sequence: TGTGCCAGCAGTGGGCGGGGACGAGGGGCACACAATGAGCAGTTCTTC.

In its sample, this clonotype was seen a few times. The chain recombines TRBV2 with TRBJ2-1; no definite D call. The CDR3 loop spans 11 amino acids. Germline CDR1 reads SNHLY; CDR2 reads FYNNEI. The V end was cut by 4 bases, the J end by 7 bases, with 5 bases between. CDR3 region: CASSGLNEQFF. CDR3 nucleotides: TGTGCCAGCAGTGGGCTAAATGAGCAGTTCTTC. Drawing the rest from reference TRBV2 and TRBJ2-1, the complete variable domain is EPEVTQTPSHQVTQMGQEVILRCVPISNHLYFYWYRQILGQKVEFLVSFYNNEISEKSEIFDDQFSVERPDGSNFTLKIRSTKLEDSAMYFCASSGLNEQFFGPGTRLTVL.

This clonotype rates as large. In nucleotides, the CDR3 is TGTGCCATCAGTGAACCGGGGGAAGGAGCTTTCTTT. Translated, it gives CAISEPGEGAFF. The chain joins TRBV10-3 to TRBJ1-1, with D maybe TRBD1 (5 bases). The CDR3 extends over 12 amino acids. V lost 3 bases and J lost 10, with 12 bases in between. Germline values: CDR1 ENHRY, CDR2 SYGVKD.

This clonotype was counted between two and nine times. The genes are TRBV12-3 or TRBV12-4 and TRBJ2-5; 10 positions agree with TRBD2. The ends lost 3 bases at V and 0 bases at J; junction bases unmatched: 7. There are 17 residues in the CDR3. The CDR3 protein is CASSFPLAGAYQETQYF. The DNA for the CDR3 is TGTGCCAGCAGTTTTCCCCTAGCGGGGGCCTACCAAGAGACCCAGTACTTC.

The rearrangement links TRBV20-1 to TRBJ1-6, with no clear D. The CDR3 covers 11 residues. The germline CDR1 and CDR2 sequences are DFQATT and SNEGSKA (reference sequence). Between the trimmed V and J ends, which lost 6 bases and 5 bases, there was a span of 5 bases. Here the CDR3 DNA reads TGCAGTGCCTTAGATAATTCACCCCTCCACTTT. Translated: CSALDNSPLHF.

The rearrangement joins TRBV3-1 to TRBJ2-4; the D gene is possibly TRBD1 (5 bases). The CDR3 spans 15 residues. V was cut by 4 bases and J by 6 bases, with 16 bases left in between. The V gene's germline CDR1 is LGHDT and CDR2 YNNKEL (reference sequence). The CDR3 loop is CASSPKGLGGNIQYF. CDR3 DNA sequence: TGTGCCAGCAGCCCAAAGGGGCTCGGCGGAAACATTCAGTACTTC.

Ten or more counts support this clonotype. The rearrangement uses TRBV4-1 and TRBJ2-2; 7 positions match TRBD2. The CDR3 totals 18 residues. V shed 0 bases and J 2 bases; nucleotides not matched to a gene: 9. Germline values: CDR1 MGHRA, CDR2 YSYEKL. The CDR3 reads CASSQEIGGSSNTGELFF. The CDR3, as DNA: TGCGCCAGCAGCCAAGAAATCGGCGGGAGTTCCAACACCGGGGAGCTGTTTTTT.